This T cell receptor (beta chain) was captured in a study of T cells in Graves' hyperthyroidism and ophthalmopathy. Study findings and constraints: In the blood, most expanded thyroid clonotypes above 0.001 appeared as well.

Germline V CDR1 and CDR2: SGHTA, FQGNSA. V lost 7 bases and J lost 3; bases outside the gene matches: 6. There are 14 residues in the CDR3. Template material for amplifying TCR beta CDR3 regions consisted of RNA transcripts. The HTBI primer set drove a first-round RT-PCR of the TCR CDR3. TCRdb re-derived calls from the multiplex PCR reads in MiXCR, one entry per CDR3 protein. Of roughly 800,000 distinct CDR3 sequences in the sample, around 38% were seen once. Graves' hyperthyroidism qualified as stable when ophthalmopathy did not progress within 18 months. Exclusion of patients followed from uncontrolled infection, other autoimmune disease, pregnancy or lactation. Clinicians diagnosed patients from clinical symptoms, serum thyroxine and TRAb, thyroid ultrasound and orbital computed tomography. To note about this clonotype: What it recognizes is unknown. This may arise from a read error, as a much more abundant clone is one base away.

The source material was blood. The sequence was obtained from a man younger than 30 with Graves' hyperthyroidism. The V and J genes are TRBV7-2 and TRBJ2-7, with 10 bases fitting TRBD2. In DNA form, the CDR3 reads TGTGCCAGCACTCCTGCTAGCGGGAGCTACGAGCAGTACTTC. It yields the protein CASTPASGSYEQYF.